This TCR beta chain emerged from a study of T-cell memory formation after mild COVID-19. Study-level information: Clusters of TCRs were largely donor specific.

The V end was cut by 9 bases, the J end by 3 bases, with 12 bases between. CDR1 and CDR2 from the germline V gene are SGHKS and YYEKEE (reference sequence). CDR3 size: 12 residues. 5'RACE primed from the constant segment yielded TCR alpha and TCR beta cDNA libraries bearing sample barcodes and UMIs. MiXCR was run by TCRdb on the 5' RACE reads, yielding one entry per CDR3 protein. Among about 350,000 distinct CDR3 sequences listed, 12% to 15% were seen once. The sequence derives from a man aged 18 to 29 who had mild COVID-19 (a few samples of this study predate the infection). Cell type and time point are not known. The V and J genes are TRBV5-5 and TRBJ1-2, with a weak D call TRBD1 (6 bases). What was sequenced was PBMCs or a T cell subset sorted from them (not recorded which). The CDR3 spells CATSSGDYGYTF. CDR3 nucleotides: TGTGCCACCTCATCAGGGGACTATGGCTACACCTTC.